A single sample is the source of the 29 T cell receptor beta chains below, sequenced in a study of CXCR3-negative and CXCR3-positive naive CD8 T cells. Findings of the study overall: In CXCR3-positive naive cells, the TRB CDR3s were more hydrophobic than in CXCR3-negative naive cells.

UMI labels and 5' RACE were used to prepare the TRB cDNA libraries. TCRdb reprocessed the 5' RACE reads, with one entry per CDR3 protein and no DNA. The sample table includes roughly 110,000 distinct CDR3 sequences. Their target antigens are unknown. The specimen was naive CXCR3+ CD8+ T cells from blood. The subset: CD45RO-CCR7+CD27+CD95- naive CD8+ T cells expressing CXCR3 (TNR3+). The receptors derive from a human donor in good health. Some clones in this sample may be carry-over from other donors' samples.

The chain has TRBV6-5 and TRBJ1-1. The CDR3 has 13 residues. Germline V lookup: CDR1 MNHEY, CDR2 SVGAGI. The CDR3 sequence is CASSYKVNTEAFF.

The chain uses TRBV29-1 and TRBJ2-4; with no DNA, the TCRdb D assignment of TRBD2 cannot be verified. Germline loops: CDR1 SQVTM, CDR2 ANQGSEA. The CDR3 contains 23 residues. CDR3 amino acids: CSVEDQRGVGTSPQKLAKNIQYF. Looking up the rest from reference TRBV29-1 and TRBJ2-4 gives the full variable domain: SAVISQKPSRDICQRGTSLTIQCQVDSQVTMMFWYRQQPGQSLTLIATANQGSEATYESGFVIDKFPISRPNLTFSTLTVSNMSPEDSSIYLCSVEDQRGVGTSPQKLAKNIQYFGAGTRLSVL.

The chain recombines TRBV28 with TRBJ2-7. Germline CDR1 and CDR2: MDHEN and SYDVKM. CDR3 length equals 16 residues. The chain's CDR3 is CASSLVGSLIPYEQYF.

The chain combines TRBV28 with TRBJ2-5; TCRdb indicates TRBD1, and absent DNA this call remains unverified. The length of the CDR3 is 16 residues. CDR1 MDHEN and CDR2 SYDVKM come from the germline V gene. CDR3 sequence reads: CASSSATGRSQETQYF.

The V gene is TRBV11-2, the J gene TRBJ1-2; TCRdb's D gene call, TRBD1, goes unchecked for lack of DNA. CDR1 and CDR2 from the germline V gene are SGHAT and FQNNGV. CDR3 size: 16 residues. The CDR3 protein is CASSPGAALSNYGYTF.

The rearrangement joins TRBV5-6 to TRBJ2-2; TCRdb proposes TRBD2, but this gene call is untestable without DNA. Per germline, CDR1 SGHDT and CDR2 YYEEEE. The CDR3 loop spans 16 amino acids. CDR3 amino acids: CASSLSPGEGVGELFF.

The CDR3 is CASSLTGTSYEQYF. The chain combines TRBV28 with TRBJ2-7; checking the TCRdb D call of TRBD1 is not possible without DNA. CDR3 length equals 14 residues. Germline CDR1 MDHEN, CDR2 SYDVKM.

This chain joins TRBV6-5 and TRBJ2-1; the TCRdb call, TRBD2, lacks DNA for checking. CDR1 and CDR2 from the germline V gene are MNHEY and SVGAGI. The CDR3 sequence is 15 residues long. Here the CDR3 reads CASNTGTSGRGEQFF.

J is TRBJ1-5 and V is TRBV13. The germline V gene has CDR1 PRHDT and CDR2 FYEKMQ (reference sequence). CDR3 length equals 14 residues. This chain's CDR3 is CASTLGLSNQPQHF.

The genes are TRBV27 and TRBJ2-1. The CDR3 has 14 amino acids. Germline assignment: CDR1 MNHEY and CDR2 SMNVEV (reference sequence). CDR3 loop: CASSVHDSYNEQFF.

This chain connects TRBV5-1 to TRBJ2-7; TCRdb returns TRBD2, unconfirmable since there is no DNA. The germline V gene has CDR1 SGHRS and CDR2 YFSETQ. This CDR3 comprises 15 residues. The CDR3 loop reads CASRPTSGGTYEQYF.

CDR3 residues: CSAQRTSAYEQYF. The chain joins TRBV20-1 to TRBJ2-7. Germline V gives CDR1 DFQATT, CDR2 SNEGSKA (reference sequence). This CDR3 contains 13 residues.

The rearrangement joins TRBV29-1 to TRBJ1-1; as DNA is missing, the TRBD1 call by TCRdb cannot be tested. This CDR3 is built from 12 residues. Looked up from germline, CDR1 is SQVTM and CDR2 is ANQGSEA. The CDR3 here is CSARTGAGEAFF.

CDR3 region: CASSRPGLYNEQFF. The gene calls are TRBV7-9 and TRBJ2-1; TCRdb calls TRBD2, which cannot be checked without DNA. The CDR3 spans 14 residues. Germline V gives CDR1 SEHNR, CDR2 FQNEAQ (reference sequence).

The chain couples TRBV7-9 to TRBJ2-7; as DNA is missing, the TRBD1 call by TCRdb cannot be tested. Looked up from germline, CDR1 is SEHNR and CDR2 is FQNEAQ (reference sequence). This CDR3 spans 14 amino acids. Here the CDR3 reads CASSLSPGVYEQYF.

The chain employs TRBV29-1 and TRBJ1-1; TCRdb's D gene call, TRBD1, goes unchecked for lack of DNA. Germline CDR1 reads SQVTM; CDR2 reads ANQGSEA. This CDR3 contains 15 residues. CDR3 residues: CSVVGGGSLGTEAFF.

V usage is TRBV5-1 and J usage is TRBJ2-7; with no DNA, the TCRdb D assignment of TRBD1 cannot be verified. Germline V CDR1 and CDR2: SGHRS, YFSETQ. This CDR3 has 15 residues. The CDR3 protein is CASSLGTSLSYEQYF.

The chain links TRBV29-1 to TRBJ2-2; TCRdb's assignment of TRBD1 cannot be checked, as there is no DNA. This CDR3 region has 13 residues. The germline V gene encodes CDR1 SQVTM and CDR2 ANQGSEA. Here the CDR3 reads CSVCQGSTGELFF.

This chain uses TRBV2 with TRBJ2-7; the D call of TRBD2 rests on TCRdb alone, since no DNA is present to check it. CDR1 and CDR2 from the germline V gene are SNHLY and FYNNEI. The CDR3 has 15 amino acids. CDR3 sequence: CASSEASGGYYEQYF.

V is TRBV5-4 and J is TRBJ2-2. Germline CDR1 reads SGHNT; CDR2 reads YYREEE (reference sequence). This CDR3 is 15 amino acids long. The CDR3 here is CASSLVQAGTGELFF.

The chain recombines TRBV29-1 with TRBJ2-7; TCRdb selects TRBD2, and the lack of DNA leaves this call unchecked. The CDR3 spans 13 residues. Germline V gene lookup returns CDR1 SQVTM and CDR2 ANQGSEA. CDR3 in amino acids: CSVAGGLAGEQYF.

This sequence joins TRBV5-6 and TRBJ1-1; TCRdb selects TRBD1, and the lack of DNA leaves this call unchecked. CDR3 length: 13 amino acids. The V gene's germline CDR1 is SGHDT and CDR2 YYEEEE. CDR3 sequence reads: CASGTGGYTEAFF. The full variable domain, rest sourced from reference TRBV5-6 and TRBJ1-1, is DAGVTQSPTHLIKTRGQQVTLRCSPKSGHDTVSWYQQALGQGPQFIFQYYEEEERQRGNFPDRFSGHQFPNYSSELNVNALLLGDSALYLCASGTGGYTEAFFGQGTRLTVV.

This chain uses TRBV18 with TRBJ2-7. This CDR3 region has 15 residues. CDR1 is KGHSH and CDR2 is LQKENI in the germline V gene. CDR3 in amino acids: CASSPTDTRFYEQYF.

The J gene is TRBJ2-1, the V gene TRBV7-3; as DNA is missing, the TRBD2 call by TCRdb cannot be tested. Germline values: CDR1 SGHTA, CDR2 FQGTGA. The CDR3 extends over 16 amino acids. The CDR3 is CASSLRPLAEGNEQFF.

This rearrangement joins TRBV25-1 to TRBJ2-3; TCRdb's D call, TRBD2, is unchecked because there is no DNA. CDR1 is MGHDK and CDR2 is SYGVNS in the germline V gene. This CDR3 contains 14 residues. The CDR3 sequence: CASSGLASADTQYF.

This CDR3 is CASSVGTDPYEQYF. This chain uses TRBV5-6 with TRBJ2-7; lacking DNA, the TRBD1 call made by TCRdb goes unchecked. The CDR3 extends over 14 amino acids. Germline loops: CDR1 SGHDT, CDR2 YYEEEE.

The chain employs TRBV12-3 or TRBV12-4 and TRBJ1-3; TCRdb's D call of TRBD1 is untestable without DNA. CDR3 length: 15 residues. The CDR3 protein is CVSTPGQGYGNTIYF.

This chain links TRBV4-3 with TRBJ2-5; TCRdb outputs TRBD2, but without DNA this stays unchecked. Looked up from germline, CDR1 is LGHNA and CDR2 is YSLEER. There are 17 residues in the CDR3. CDR3 sequence: CASSPGLVTSGGETQYF.

V and J are TRBV29-1 and TRBJ1-2. Germline CDR1 is SQVTM and CDR2 is ANQGSEA. The CDR3 length is 14 residues. This CDR3 reads CSVEEEKRAYGYTF.